This is a list of T cell receptor beta chains from one sample in a study of blood T cell repertoires in COVID-19. Method: immunoSEQ multiplex PCR; TCRdb's copy keeps in-frame clones and lacks some. The sample carries 30,000 to 35,000 clones, about 85% recorded once. Sequenced: peripheral blood. The receptors here all came from a human donor with acute or convalescent COVID-19. The donor label of this sample is uncertain. Each CDR3 is given with its conserved first and last residue. A D gene is named only where the DNA matches it firmly. Expanded clones get a size class; other rows say once, few or many, or leave the size out.

D | size | J | V | DNA | CDR3
. | . | TRBJ2-5 | TRBV10-3 | TGTGCCATCGGAAGGGGTCGCGGGAAAGAGACCCAGTACTTC | CAIGRGRGKETQYF
. | . | TRBJ2-5 | TRBV25-1 | TGTGCCACCTTAGGGGACTACCAAGAGACCCAGTACTTC | CATLGDYQETQYF
TRBD1 | . | TRBJ2-1 | TRBV10-1 | TGCGCCAGCAGTGAAAGACAGGGAAATTTAAACAATGAGCAGTTCTTC | CASSERQGNLNNEQFF
. | . | TRBJ2-3 | TRBV27 | TGTGCCAGCAGTTTAGGGACAATTAGCACAGATACGCAGTATTTT | CASSLGTISTDTQYF
. | once | TRBJ2-5 | TRBV28 | TGTGCCAGCAGAGGCGGCGGGGCAGCCCCCCAAGAGACCCAGTACTTC | CASRGGGAAPQETQYF
. | once | TRBJ2-1 | TRBV6-5 | TGTGCCGCAGGACACGGACAGATAATCAATGAGCAGTTCTTC | CAAGHGQIINEQFF
TRBD1 | . | TRBJ1-1 | TRBV10-1 | TGCGCCAGCAGTGACAGGACAGGGCAAGGGGCTAACACTGAAGCTTTCTTT | CASSDRTGQGANTEAFF
. | once | TRBJ1-1 | TRBV14 | TGTGCCAGCAGCCAAGACAGGTCAGGGCTGAACACTGAAGCTTTCTTT | CASSQDRSGLNTEAFF
. | . | TRBJ1-1 | TRBV28 | TGTGCCAGCAGTTTAATGAGGACTGAAGCTTTCTTT | CASSLMRTEAFF
. | . | TRBJ2-1 | TRBV25-1 | TGTGCCAGCAGTGATTTTATCGGTCGGGATGAGCAGTTCTTC | CASSDFIGRDEQFF
TRBD1 | . | TRBJ2-1 | TRBV11-3 | TGTGCCAGCAGCGCGCGACAGGGGCAATACAATGAGCAGTTCTTC | CASSARQGQYNEQFF
. | . | TRBJ2-5 | TRBV21-1 | TGTGCCAGCAGCAAAGCCCAGAGACGAGGCCACGAGACCCAGTACTTC | CASSKAQRRGHETQYF
TRBD2 | . | TRBJ2-3 | TRBV6-2/TRBV6-3 | TGTGCCAGCAGTTACTCGCGACTAGCGGGATCGGATACGCAGTATTTT | CASSYSRLAGSDTQYF
TRBD1 | once | TRBJ1-4 | TRBV4-2 | TGTGCCAGCAGCCTCCAAGTCGAGGGGGGACAGGACGAAAAACTGTTTTTT | CASSLQVEGGQDEKLFF
. | . | TRBJ1-4 | TRBV11-3 | TGTGCCAGCAGCTCAGGGCGGACTAATGAAAAACTGTTTTTT | CASSSGRTNEKLFF
TRBD2 | . | TRBJ2-7 | TRBV2 | TGTGCCAGCAGACCATATCCGGGACTAGCGGGACCCTCCTACGAGCAGTACTTC | CASRPYPGLAGPSYEQYF
. | . | TRBJ2-1 | TRBV15 | TGTGCCACCAGCAGAGAGTCCAGGGGCACAGGGAATGAGCAGTTCTTC | CATSRESRGTGNEQFF
. | . | TRBJ1-3 | TRBV5-5 | TGTGCCAGCAGCTCTCACGGGGTTACTGGAAACACCATATATTTT | CASSSHGVTGNTIYF
TRBD1 | . | TRBJ1-2 | TRBV7-9 | TGTGCCAGCAGCTGGGGGACAGTTACTAACTATGGCTACACCTTC | CASSWGTVTNYGYTF
TRBD1 | once | TRBJ1-1 | TRBV5-4 | TGTGCCAGCAGCGACGGGAAGGACAGGGTCCGGAACACTGAAGCTTTCTTT | CASSDGKDRVRNTEAFF
TRBD2 | . | TRBJ2-6 | TRBV4-3 | TGCGCCAGCAGCCAAGATCTACTAGCGGGAAAGACCTTCTCTGGGGCCAACGTCCTGACTTTC | CASSQDLLAGKTFSGANVLTF
. | once | TRBJ2-3 | TRBV24-1 | TGTGCCACCACCCCCTCGGGGATGGATACGCAGTATTTT | CATTPSGMDTQYF
TRBD2 | once | TRBJ2-3 | TRBV2 | TGTGCCAGCAGCGAGGATCTAGCGGGGGGAGGAGATACGCAGTATTTT | CASSEDLAGGGDTQYF
. | . | TRBJ2-1 | TRBV7-9 | TGTGCCAGCAGCTCCACAGGATACAATGAGCAGTTCTTC | CASSSTGYNEQFF
TRBD1 | few | TRBJ1-2 | TRBV7-3 | TGTGCCAGCAGCTTAACGACAGGGGGCGCGGGTGGCTACACCTTC | CASSLTTGGAGGYTF
TRBD2 | . | TRBJ2-1 | TRBV5-1 | TGCGCCAGCAGCTTGATGGGACTAGCGGGGGGGCAAAGTGAGCAGTTCTTC | CASSLMGLAGGQSEQFF
. | . | TRBJ2-5 | TRBV2 | TGTGCCAGCCTCTCGGAGACCCAGTACTTC | CASLSETQYF
TRBD1 | . | TRBJ1-2 | TRBV27 | TGTGCCAGCAGTTTTCGGGACAGGGAATCCCAAAGGTATGGCTACACCTTC | CASSFRDRESQRYGYTF
TRBD2 | . | TRBJ2-5 | TRBV11-3 | TGTGCCAGCAGCTTAGGTTCGACTAGCGGCCAAGAGACCCAGTACTTC | CASSLGSTSGQETQYF
TRBD2 | . | TRBJ2-1 | TRBV7-3 | TGTGCCAGCAGCTTAGGGCTAGCGGGAGAAACGGATGAGCAGTTCTTC | CASSLGLAGETDEQFF
. | . | TRBJ1-6 | TRBV18 | TGTGCCAGCTCACCACAGTCGGGAGGGTCAAATAATTCACCCCTCCACTTT | CASSPQSGGSNNSPLHF
. | . | TRBJ1-1 | TRBV11-2 | TGTGCCAGCAGCTTAGATTTTCGGGGGTCGGGTGGTACTGAAGCTTTCTTT | CASSLDFRGSGGTEAFF
TRBD1 | . | TRBJ2-7 | TRBV28 | TGTGCCAGCAGCCTACCCTATTCCACAGGGGGTGAGCAGTACTTC | CASSLPYSTGGEQYF
. | . | TRBJ2-1 | TRBV3-1/TRBV3-2 | TGTGCCAGCAGCCAAGGCTTGTTGCGGAATGAGCAGTTCTTC | CASSQGLLRNEQFF
. | . | TRBJ1-1 | TRBV4-2 | TGTGCCAGCAGCCAAGAAGGAGGCACTGAAGCTTTCTTT | CASSQEGGTEAFF
TRBD1 | . | TRBJ1-1 | TRBV5-1 | TGCGCCAGCAGTTCCACAGGGGGCGCGATAACTGAAGCTTTCTTT | CASSSTGGAITEAFF
TRBD1 | . | TRBJ1-2 | TRBV5-6 | TGTGCCAGCAGCTTGGAGGGACAGATGGGAGTAGGCGGCTACACCTTC | CASSLEGQMGVGGYTF
. | . | TRBJ2-1 | TRBV20-1 | TGCAGTGTCCGGGAGAATGAGCAGTTCTTC | CSVRENEQFF
. | . | TRBJ1-2 | TRBV4-2 | TGTGCCAGCAGCCAAGAGAAGGACAGCCGTGGCTACACCTTC | CASSQEKDSRGYTF
. | . | TRBJ2-2 | TRBV5-1 | TGCGCCAGCAGCTTTGATAGGCGGGTCACCGGGGAGCTGTTTTTT | CASSFDRRVTGELFF
. | . | TRBJ1-1 | TRBV19 | TGTGCCAGTAGTATTTATTCAGGCACTGAAGCTTTCTTT | CASSIYSGTEAFF
. | . | TRBJ1-4 | TRBV18 | TGTGCCAGCTCACGATCGCGGGGTGCAACTAATGAAAAACTGTTTTTT | CASSRSRGATNEKLFF
TRBD1 | . | TRBJ2-1 | TRBV24-1 | TGTGCCACCACCGCGACAGGGAGCTCCTACAATGAGCAGTTCTTC | CATTATGSSYNEQFF
TRBD2 | . | TRBJ2-3 | TRBV20-1 | TGCAGTGCTAGTTCGGCTAGCGGGAGCGCAGATACGCAGTATTTT | CSASSASGSADTQYF
. | . | TRBJ1-1 | TRBV28 | TGTGCCAGCAGGTATACACAGAACACTGAAGCTTTCTTT | CASRYTQNTEAFF
. | . | TRBJ1-2 | TRBV3-1/TRBV3-2 | TGTGCCAGCAGCCAAGCCTTCGCCGGGACAAACTATGGCTACACCTTC | CASSQAFAGTNYGYTF
. | . | TRBJ1-6 | TRBV4-3 | TGCGCCAGCAGCCAAGGAATAGAGCTTAATTCACCCCTCCACTTT | CASSQGIELNSPLHF
TRBD1 | . | TRBJ1-1 | TRBV28 | TGTGCCAGCAGTTTGGGGACAGGGGACACTGAAGCTTTCTTT | CASSLGTGDTEAFF
TRBD1 | few | TRBJ2-7 | TRBV27 | TGTGCCAGCAGTGCTCCGGACAGGGTAAACGAGCAGTACTTC | CASSAPDRVNEQYF
. | . | TRBJ1-5 | TRBV7-2 | TGTGCCAGCAGCTTAATGCGGGAAAGTCAGCCCCAGCATTTT | CASSLMRESQPQHF